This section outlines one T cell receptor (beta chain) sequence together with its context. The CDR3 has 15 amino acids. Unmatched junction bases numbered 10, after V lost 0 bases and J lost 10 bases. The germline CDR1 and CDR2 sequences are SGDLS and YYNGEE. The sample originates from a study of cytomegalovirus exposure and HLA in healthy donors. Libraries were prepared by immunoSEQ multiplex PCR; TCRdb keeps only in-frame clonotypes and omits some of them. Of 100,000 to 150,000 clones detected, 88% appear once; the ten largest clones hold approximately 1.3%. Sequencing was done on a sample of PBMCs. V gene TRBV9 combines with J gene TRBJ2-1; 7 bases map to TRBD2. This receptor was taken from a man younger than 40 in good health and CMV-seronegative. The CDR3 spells CASSVDGRSIEEQFF. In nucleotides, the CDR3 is TGTGCCAGCAGCGTAGACGGGAGGTCGATAGAGGAGCAGTTCTTC.